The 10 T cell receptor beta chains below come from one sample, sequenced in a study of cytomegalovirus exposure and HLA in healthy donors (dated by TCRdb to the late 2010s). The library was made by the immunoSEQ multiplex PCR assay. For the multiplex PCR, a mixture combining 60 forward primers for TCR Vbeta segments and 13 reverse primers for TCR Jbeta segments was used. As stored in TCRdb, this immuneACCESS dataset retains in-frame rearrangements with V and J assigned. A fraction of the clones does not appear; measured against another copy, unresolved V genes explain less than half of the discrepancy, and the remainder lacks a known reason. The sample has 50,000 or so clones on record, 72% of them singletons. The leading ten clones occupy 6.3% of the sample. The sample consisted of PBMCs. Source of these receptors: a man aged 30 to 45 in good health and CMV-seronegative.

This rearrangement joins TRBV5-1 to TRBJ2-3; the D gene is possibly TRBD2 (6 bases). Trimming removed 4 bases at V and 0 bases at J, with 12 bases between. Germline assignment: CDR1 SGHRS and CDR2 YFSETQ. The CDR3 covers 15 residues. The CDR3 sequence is CASSRPGTSTDTQYF. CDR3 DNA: TGCGCCAGCAGCCGCCCGGGGACTAGCACAGATACGCAGTATTTT.

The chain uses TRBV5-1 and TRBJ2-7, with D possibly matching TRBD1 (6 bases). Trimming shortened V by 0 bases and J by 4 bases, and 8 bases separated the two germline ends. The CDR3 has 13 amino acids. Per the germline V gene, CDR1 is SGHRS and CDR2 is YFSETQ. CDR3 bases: TGCGCCAGCAGCTTGGACAGGGATTACGAGCAGTACTTC. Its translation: CASSLDRDYEQYF.

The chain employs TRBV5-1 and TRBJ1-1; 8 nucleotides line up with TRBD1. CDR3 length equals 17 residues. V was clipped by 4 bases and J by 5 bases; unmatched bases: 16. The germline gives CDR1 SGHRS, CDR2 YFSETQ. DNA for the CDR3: TGCGCCAGCAGCAATCTCGTGGGGACAGGCGCTCCTACTGAAGCTTTCTTT. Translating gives CASSNLVGTGAPTEAFF.

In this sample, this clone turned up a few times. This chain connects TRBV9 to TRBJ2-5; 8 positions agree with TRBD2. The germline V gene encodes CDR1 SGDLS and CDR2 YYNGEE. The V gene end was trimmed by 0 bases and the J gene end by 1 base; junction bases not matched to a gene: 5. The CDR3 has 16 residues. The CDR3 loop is CASSVGSGGAQETQYF. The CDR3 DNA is TGTGCCAGCAGCGTAGGGTCGGGGGGGGCCCAAGAGACCCAGTACTTC.

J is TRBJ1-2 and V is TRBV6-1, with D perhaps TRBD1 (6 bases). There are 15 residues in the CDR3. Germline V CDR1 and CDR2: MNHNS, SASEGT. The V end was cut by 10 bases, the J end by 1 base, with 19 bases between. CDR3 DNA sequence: TGTGCCATCTCCCGAGGGGGGGTTGTTAACTATGGCTACACCTTC. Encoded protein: CAISRGGVVNYGYTF.

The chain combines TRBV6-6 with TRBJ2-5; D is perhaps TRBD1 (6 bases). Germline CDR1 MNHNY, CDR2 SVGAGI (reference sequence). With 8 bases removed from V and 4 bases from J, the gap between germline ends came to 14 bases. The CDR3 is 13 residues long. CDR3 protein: CASGAAGAETQYF. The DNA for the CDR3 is TGTGCCAGCGGGGCGGCAGGGGCAGAGACCCAGTACTTC.

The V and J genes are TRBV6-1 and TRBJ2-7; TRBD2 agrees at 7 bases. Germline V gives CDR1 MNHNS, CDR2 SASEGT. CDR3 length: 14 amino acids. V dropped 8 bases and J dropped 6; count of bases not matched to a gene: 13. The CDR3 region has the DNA TGTGCCAGCGAGGGACTATCGTACGAAGGCGAGCAGTACTTC. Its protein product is CASEGLSYEGEQYF.

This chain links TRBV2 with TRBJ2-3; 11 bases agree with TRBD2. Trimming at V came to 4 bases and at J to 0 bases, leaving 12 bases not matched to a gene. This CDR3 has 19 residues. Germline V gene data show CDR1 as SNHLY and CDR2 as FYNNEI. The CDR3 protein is CASSVKGTSGATSTDTQYF. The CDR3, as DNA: TGTGCCAGCAGTGTCAAAGGGACTAGCGGAGCAACTAGCACAGATACGCAGTATTTT.

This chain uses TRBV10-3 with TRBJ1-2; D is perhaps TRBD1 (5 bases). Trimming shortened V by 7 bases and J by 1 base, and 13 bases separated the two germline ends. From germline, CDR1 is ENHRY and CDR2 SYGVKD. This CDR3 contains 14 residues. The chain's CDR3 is CAITGAESNYGYTF. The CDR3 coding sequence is TGTGCCATCACTGGGGCAGAAAGTAACTATGGCTACACCTTC.

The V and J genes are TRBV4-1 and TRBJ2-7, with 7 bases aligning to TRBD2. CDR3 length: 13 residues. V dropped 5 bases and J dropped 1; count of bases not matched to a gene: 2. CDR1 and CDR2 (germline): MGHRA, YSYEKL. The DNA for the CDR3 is TGCGCCAGCAGCTGGGGGGGATCCTACGAGCAGTACTTC. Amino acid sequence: CASSWGGSYEQYF.